This TCR beta chain originates from a study of T-cell memory formation after mild COVID-19. Whole-study findings and limits: Researchers report contracting CD4+ clones mostly in CM and EM, with CD8+ clones in EMRA.

In TCRdb, the 5' RACE reads were re-called with MiXCR into one record per CDR3 protein. The table has hundreds of thousands of distinct CDR3 sequences, under 30% seen once. A word on this clonotype: Antigen unknown.

V was trimmed by 2 bases and J by 10 bases, leaving 11 bases between them. Per germline, CDR1 SGHRS and CDR2 YFSETQ. This CDR3 is built from 12 residues. The TCR originated in an adult woman who had mild COVID-19 (a few samples of this study predate the infection). Cell type and time point are not known. V gene TRBV5-1 combines with J gene TRBJ2-3; D remains ambiguous. The sample consisted of PBMCs or a T cell subset sorted from them (not recorded which). CDR3 protein: CASSFPGSPQYF. CDR3 DNA: TGCGCCAGCAGCTTCCCGGGCTCCCCGCAGTATTTT.